This T cell receptor beta chain appears in the sequencing data of a study of blood T cell repertoires in COVID-19. Overall study: T cells, B-cell-depleted T cells, or PBMCs provided the cDNA or gDNA that served as material.

This clone was detected a few times. Original handling: How many nucleated cells were present was estimated from reference gene primer amplification. Sequencing used immunoSEQ multiplex PCR; TCRdb keeps in-frame clones, though not all of them. Clonal size and the V and J genes are those of that table, whereas D and trimming came from the DNA. The sample includes some 70,000 clones, around nine tenths of them seen just once. V dropped 3 bases and J dropped 7; count of bases not matched to a gene: 7. Germline values: CDR1 SGHRS, CDR2 YFSETQ. The CDR3 is 15 residues long. The rearrangement uses TRBV5-1 and TRBJ2-7; 13 bases align to TRBD2. The specimen sequenced was peripheral blood. The TCR sequence derives from a human donor in a cohort sampled during active COVID-19. CDR3 DNA: TGCGCCAGCAGCTACGGACTAGCGGGGGCGGAGGAGCAGTACTTC. It is translated as CASSYGLAGAEEQYF.